The 14 T cell receptor beta chains in this list originate from one sample, sequenced in a study of shared clonotypes between healthy human individuals. Data came from immunoSEQ multiplex PCR; TCRdb stores just in-frame clones and leaves some out. Of roughly 1,100,000 clones in the sample, roughly 80% were seen once. The specimen was memory CD4+ T cells sorted from blood. Subset given: CD45RA-negative fraction. The receptors derive from a man aged 18 to 29 in good health.

The chain is built from TRBV2 and TRBJ1-6; D may be TRBD1 (6 bases). The V gene lost 7 bases and the J gene lost 2 bases, with 12 bases spanning the gap. The V gene's germline CDR1 is SNHLY and CDR2 FYNNEI. This CDR3 region has 15 residues. CDR3 nucleotide sequence: TGTGCCAGCATGATAGGGGACACCTATAATTCACCCCTCCACTTT. Protein product: CASMIGDTYNSPLHF.

This clone was observed at least ten times. The rearrangement uses TRBV9 and TRBJ1-1; TRBD1 might be the D (6 bases). The V end was cut by 4 bases, the J end by 5 bases, with 15 bases between. Germline CDR1 is SGDLS and CDR2 is YYNGEE. This CDR3 is built from 14 residues. The CDR3 DNA sequence: TGTGCCAGCAGCCCAGGGACCCAGGGGACTGAAGCTTTCTTT. It specifies CASSPGTQGTEAFF.

Worth noting for this clone: The same CDR3 arises from other DNA sequences in this sample as well. The chain joins TRBV7-2 to TRBJ1-5; 8 bases are a match to TRBD1. The germline V gene has CDR1 SGHTA and CDR2 FQGNSA. The ends lost 1 base at V and 7 bases at J; junction bases unmatched: 0. The CDR3 has 13 amino acids. The DNA for the CDR3 is TGTGCCAGCAGCTTAGACAGGGGGCAGCCCCAGCATTTT. It specifies CASSLDRGQPQHF.

V and J are TRBV11-2 and TRBJ2-7; 11 bases align to TRBD2. Trimming cost V 9 bases and J 5 bases; bases outside gene matches: 15. Per the germline V gene, CDR1 is SGHAT and CDR2 is FQNNGV. This CDR3 is built from 16 residues. The CDR3 DNA reads TGTGCCAGTCTCTCGGGACTAGCGGCTATCGGCCACGAGCAGTACTTC. Amino acids: CASLSGLAAIGHEQYF.

This sequence joins TRBV9 and TRBJ1-2, with D uncertain. With 3 bases removed from V and 8 bases from J, the gap between germline ends came to 14 bases. Looked up from germline, CDR1 is SGDLS and CDR2 is YYNGEE. This CDR3 is built from 13 residues. As DNA, the CDR3 is TGTGCCAGCAGCGCCCCTCCGTCTTTAGGCTACACCTTC. Encoded protein: CASSAPPSLGYTF.

This clone was counted at least ten times. The genes are TRBV12-2 and TRBJ1-4; TRBD1, the D gene given by the table, was not confirmed from the DNA. TRBV12-2 is annotated as a pseudogene. This CDR3 has 15 amino acids. CDR3 nucleotides: TGTGCAAGTCGCTTAGCCACAGGGGCTAATGAAAAACTGTTTTTT. Translation gives CASRLATGANEKLFF.

This clone has only a few counts. The chain is built from TRBV28 and TRBJ1-5; weak D call: TRBD1 (6 bases). The CDR3 consists of 16 residues. Trimming took 7 bases from V and 0 from J, leaving 16 bases between them. CDR1 and CDR2 (germline): MDHEN, SYDVKM. The CDR3 here is CASNSQGHNSNQPQHF. CDR3 sequence (DNA): TGTGCCAGCAACTCCCAGGGGCATAATAGCAATCAGCCCCAGCATTTT. Full variable domain (remainder filled in from reference TRBV28 and TRBJ1-5): DVKVTQSSRYLVKRTGEKVFLECVQDMDHENMFWYRQDPGLGLRLIYFSYDVKMKEKGDIPEGYSVSREKKERFSLILESASTNQTSMYLCASNSQGHNSNQPQHFGDGTRLSIL.

V and J are TRBV30 and TRBJ2-7; no definite D call. This CDR3 spans 14 amino acids. Between the trimmed V and J ends, which lost 0 bases and 4 bases, there was a span of 13 bases. Germline V gene lookup returns CDR1 GTSNPN and CDR2 SVGIG (reference sequence). CDR3 sequence: CAWSVLGRLYEQYF. The DNA of the CDR3 is TGTGCCTGGAGTGTACTTGGCAGATTATACGAGCAGTACTTC.

The chain uses TRBV5-4 and TRBJ1-6; 8 positions match TRBD1. With 4 bases clipped from V and 5 bases from J, the junction kept 5 bases outside the gene matches. The CDR3 runs to 15 residues. CDR1 is SGHNT, CDR2 YYREEE, per germline (reference sequence). CDR3 nucleotide sequence: TGTGCCAGCAGCCGAACGACAGGGGATAATTCACCCCTCCACTTT. Protein: CASSRTTGDNSPLHF.

This clone appeared a few times. This chain links TRBV6-4 with TRBJ2-2, with TRBD1 matching 10 bases. CDR3 length: 14 amino acids. The V gene end was trimmed by 8 bases and the J gene end by 6 bases; junction bases not matched to a gene: 6. Germline CDR1 MRHNA, CDR2 SNTAGT. The CDR3 here is CASGQGDEAGELFF. CDR3 DNA sequence: TGTGCCAGCGGACAGGGGGATGAGGCCGGGGAGCTGTTTTTT.

In its sample, this clone was seen a few times. In DNA, the CDR3 is TGTGCCAGCAGCTCCTGGGACAGCCTTGGAGGCTACACCTTC. This codes for CASSSWDSLGGYTF. The chain has TRBV5-4 and TRBJ1-2; 7 bases are shared with TRBD1. From germline, CDR1 is SGHNT and CDR2 YYREEE (reference sequence). Trimming removed 3 bases from V and 8 bases from J; junction bases left unmatched: 10. The CDR3 loop spans 14 amino acids.

The V call is TRBV2, the J call TRBJ2-5, with 8 bases identical to TRBD1. Germline V gene lookup returns CDR1 SNHLY and CDR2 FYNNEI. The CDR3 has 15 amino acids. Germline trimming cut 4 bases from V and 3 bases from J; bases unmatched to any gene: 7. CDR3 sequence (DNA): TGTGCCAGCAGTGTGGTCAGGGGGCTTAAAGAGACCCAGTACTTC. It codes for CASSVVRGLKETQYF. Full variable domain (outside the CDR3, taken from reference TRBV2 and TRBJ2-5): EPEVTQTPSHQVTQMGQEVILRCVPISNHLYFYWYRQILGQKVEFLVSFYNNEISEKSEIFDDQFSVERPDGSNFTLKIRSTKLEDSAMYFCASSVVRGLKETQYFGPGTRLLVL.

This clone was observed a few times. The chain links TRBV28 to TRBJ1-1; TRBD1 might be the D (6 bases). V was shortened by 8 bases and J by 6 bases, with 10 bases between the two germline ends. The germline CDR1 and CDR2 sequences are MDHEN and SYDVKM. The CDR3 runs to 11 residues. The CDR3 DNA reads as TGTGCCAGCCAACAGGGCTCTGAAGCTTTCTTT. This gives the protein CASQQGSEAFF.

The chain carries TRBV5-4 and TRBJ2-3; TRBD2 matches at 9 bases. The CDR3 length is 17 residues. The junction had 14 bases not matched to a gene; V was cut back by 3 bases and J by 6 bases. Per germline, CDR1 SGHNT and CDR2 YYREEE (reference sequence). CDR3 in amino acids: CASSSPWGAGGPDTQYF. The CDR3 bases are TGTGCCAGCAGCTCCCCTTGGGGGGCGGGAGGGCCGGATACGCAGTATTTT.